The entry below gives a single T cell receptor beta chain sequence along with its context. The V gene's germline CDR1 is MNHEY and CDR2 SMNVEV (reference sequence). This CDR3 comprises 13 residues. The ends were cut back, 6 bases at V and 2 bases at J, with 11 bases in the middle. The sample originates from a study of OX40 agonist ivuxolimab in advanced cancers. The overall study: Participants averaged approximately 65 years of age (range roughly 23 to 90) and were under 90% male.

Only in-frame clones appear in the TCRdb table, and some are missing; sequencing was by immunoSEQ multiplex PCR. This table holds 30,000 to 40,000 clones, 89% found once. The sequencing here drew on CD4+ or CD8+ T cells sorted from blood, taken in a trial of the OX40 agonist ivuxolimab. The sequence came from an adult with an advanced solid tumor such as melanoma, head and neck, liver or kidney cancer. The genes are TRBV27 and TRBJ2-7; D is perhaps TRBD2 (5 bases). The chain's CDR3 is CASRAAGPYEQYF. The CDR3 DNA sequence: TGTGCCAGCAGGGCGGCGGGCCCCTACGAGCAGTACTTC.